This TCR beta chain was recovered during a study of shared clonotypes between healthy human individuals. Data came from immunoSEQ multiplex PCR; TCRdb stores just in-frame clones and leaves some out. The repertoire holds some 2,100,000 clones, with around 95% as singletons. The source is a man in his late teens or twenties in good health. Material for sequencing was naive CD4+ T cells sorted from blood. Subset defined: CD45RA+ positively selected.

The CDR3 reads CASSPPGGTGANVLTF. In DNA form, the CDR3 reads TGTGCCAGCAGCCCCCCGGGGGGAACTGGGGCCAACGTCCTGACTTTC. This rearrangement joins TRBV6-6 to TRBJ2-6; 7 bases match TRBD2. CDR3 length: 16 residues. Germline V CDR1 and CDR2: MNHNY, SVGAGI (reference sequence). The J segment lost 2 bases and the V segment lost 6 bases, leaving 7 bases of the junction unmatched.